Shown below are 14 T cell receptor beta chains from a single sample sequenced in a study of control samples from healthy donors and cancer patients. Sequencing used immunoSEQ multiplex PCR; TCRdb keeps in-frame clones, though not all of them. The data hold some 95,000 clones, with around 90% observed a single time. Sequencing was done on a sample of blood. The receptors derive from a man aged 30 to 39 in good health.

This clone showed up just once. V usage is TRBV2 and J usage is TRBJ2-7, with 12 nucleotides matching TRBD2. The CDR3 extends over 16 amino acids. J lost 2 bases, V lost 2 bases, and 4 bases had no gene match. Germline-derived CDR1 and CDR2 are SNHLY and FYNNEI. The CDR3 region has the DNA TGTGCCAGCAGTGAACTGACTAGCGGGAGCACCTACGAGCAGTACTTC. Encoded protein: CASSELTSGSTYEQYF.

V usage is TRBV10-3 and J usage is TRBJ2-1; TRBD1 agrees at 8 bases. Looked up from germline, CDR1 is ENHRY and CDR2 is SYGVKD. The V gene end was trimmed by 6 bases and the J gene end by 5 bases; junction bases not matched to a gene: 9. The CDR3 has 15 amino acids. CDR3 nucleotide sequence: TGTGCCATCAGCTTCTCCGGGACAGGCGACAATGAGCAGTTCTTC. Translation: CAISFSGTGDNEQFF.

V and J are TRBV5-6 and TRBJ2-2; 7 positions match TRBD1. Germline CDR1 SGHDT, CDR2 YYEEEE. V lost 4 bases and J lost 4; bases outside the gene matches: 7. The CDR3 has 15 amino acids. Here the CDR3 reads CASSPRQGFTGELFF. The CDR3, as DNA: TGTGCCAGCAGCCCAAGACAGGGTTTCACCGGGGAGCTGTTTTTT.

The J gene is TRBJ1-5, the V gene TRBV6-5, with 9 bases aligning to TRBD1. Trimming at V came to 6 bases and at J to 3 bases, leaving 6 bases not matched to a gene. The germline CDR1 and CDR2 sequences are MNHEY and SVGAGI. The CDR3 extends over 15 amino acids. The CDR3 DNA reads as TGTGCCAGCAGATCCGGGACAGGGTTCAATCAGCCCCAGCATTTT. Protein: CASRSGTGFNQPQHF.

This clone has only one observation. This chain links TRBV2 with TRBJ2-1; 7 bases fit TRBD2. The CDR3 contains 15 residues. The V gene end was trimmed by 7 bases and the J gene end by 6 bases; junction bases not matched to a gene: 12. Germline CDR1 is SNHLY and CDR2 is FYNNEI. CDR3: CASNGVAGVTNEQFF. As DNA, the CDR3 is TGTGCCAGCAATGGTGTGGCGGGAGTTACCAATGAGCAGTTCTTC.

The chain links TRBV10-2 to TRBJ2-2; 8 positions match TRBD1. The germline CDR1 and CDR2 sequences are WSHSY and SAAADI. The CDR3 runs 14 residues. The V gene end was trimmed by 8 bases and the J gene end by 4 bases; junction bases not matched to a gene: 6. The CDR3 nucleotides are TGCGCCAGCGCTGGACAGGGAGCCACCGGGGAGCTGTTTTTT. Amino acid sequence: CASAGQGATGELFF.

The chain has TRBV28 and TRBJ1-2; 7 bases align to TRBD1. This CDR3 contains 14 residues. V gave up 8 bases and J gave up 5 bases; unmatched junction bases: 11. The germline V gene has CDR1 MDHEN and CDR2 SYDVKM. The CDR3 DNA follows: TGTGCCAGCGTTGCCGGGACAGCCCCATATGGCTACACCTTC. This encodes CASVAGTAPYGYTF.

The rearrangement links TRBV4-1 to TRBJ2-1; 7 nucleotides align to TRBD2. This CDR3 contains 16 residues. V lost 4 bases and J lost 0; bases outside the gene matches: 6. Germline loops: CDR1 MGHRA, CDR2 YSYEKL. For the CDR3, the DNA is TGCGCCAGCAGCCGATTCAGCGGGATCTCCTACAATGAGCAGTTCTTC. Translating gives CASSRFSGISYNEQFF.

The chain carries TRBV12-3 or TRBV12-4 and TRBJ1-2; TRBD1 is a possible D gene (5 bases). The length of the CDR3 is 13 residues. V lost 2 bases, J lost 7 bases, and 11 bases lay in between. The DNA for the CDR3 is TGTGCCAGCAGTTTACTGGGGGAGCGTGGCTACACCTTC. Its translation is CASSLLGERGYTF.

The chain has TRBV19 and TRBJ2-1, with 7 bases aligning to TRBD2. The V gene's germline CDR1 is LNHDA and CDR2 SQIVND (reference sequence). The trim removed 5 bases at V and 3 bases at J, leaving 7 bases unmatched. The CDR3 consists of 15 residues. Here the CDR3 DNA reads TGTGCCAGTAGTTCTAGCGGAGGCCTCTACAATGAGCAGTTCTTC. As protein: CASSSSGGLYNEQFF.

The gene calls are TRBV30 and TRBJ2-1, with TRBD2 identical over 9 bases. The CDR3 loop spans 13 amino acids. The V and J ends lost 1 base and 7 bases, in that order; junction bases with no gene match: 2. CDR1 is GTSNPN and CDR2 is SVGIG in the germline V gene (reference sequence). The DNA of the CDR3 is TGTGCCTGGAGTGGACTAGCGGCAAATGAGCAGTTCTTC. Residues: CAWSGLAANEQFF.

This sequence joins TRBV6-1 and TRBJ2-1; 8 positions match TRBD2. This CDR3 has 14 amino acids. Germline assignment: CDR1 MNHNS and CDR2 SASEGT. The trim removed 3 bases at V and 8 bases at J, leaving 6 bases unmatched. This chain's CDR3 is CASSDGTSYHEQFF. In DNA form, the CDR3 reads TGTGCCAGCAGTGACGGGACTAGTTATCATGAGCAGTTCTTC.

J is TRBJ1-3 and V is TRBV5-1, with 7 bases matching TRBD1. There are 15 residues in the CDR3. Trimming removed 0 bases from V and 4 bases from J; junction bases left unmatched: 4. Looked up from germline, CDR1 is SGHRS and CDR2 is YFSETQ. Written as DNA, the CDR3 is TGCGCCAGCAGCTTGGGCGGGACAGAAGGAAACACCATATATTTT. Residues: CASSLGGTEGNTIYF.

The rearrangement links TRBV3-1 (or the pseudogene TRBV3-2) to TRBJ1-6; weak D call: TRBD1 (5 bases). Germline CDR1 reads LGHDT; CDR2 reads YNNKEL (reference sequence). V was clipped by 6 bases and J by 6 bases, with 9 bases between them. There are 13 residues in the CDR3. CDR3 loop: CASRWGGNSPLHF. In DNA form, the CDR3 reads TGTGCCAGCAGGTGGGGGGGTAATTCACCCCTCCACTTT.